This T cell receptor (beta chain) stems from a study of blood T cell repertoires in COVID-19. The overall study: PBMCs, B-cell-depleted T cells, or T cells were the source of the cDNA or gDNA that made up the material.

From germline, CDR1 is SEHNR and CDR2 FQNEAQ (reference sequence). Trimming took 5 bases from V and 6 from J, leaving 19 bases between them. The CDR3 is 15 residues long. The assay was immunoSEQ multiplex PCR, and TCRdb's table has in-frame clones only and misses some. The sample includes roughly 430,000 clones, around 90% of them seen just once. Membership in each cohort depended on participant-reported clinical history. The sequenced sample consisted of PBMCs or T cells enriched from blood (not recorded which). The clonotype was recovered from a woman aged 40 to 50 with acute COVID-19. The chain links TRBV7-9 to TRBJ1-1; the D gene is possibly TRBD1 (6 bases). The CDR3 sequence is CASSLPGGRSAEAFF. The CDR3 DNA reads as TGTGCCAGCAGCCTCCCCGGGGGGCGAAGCGCTGAAGCTTTCTTT.